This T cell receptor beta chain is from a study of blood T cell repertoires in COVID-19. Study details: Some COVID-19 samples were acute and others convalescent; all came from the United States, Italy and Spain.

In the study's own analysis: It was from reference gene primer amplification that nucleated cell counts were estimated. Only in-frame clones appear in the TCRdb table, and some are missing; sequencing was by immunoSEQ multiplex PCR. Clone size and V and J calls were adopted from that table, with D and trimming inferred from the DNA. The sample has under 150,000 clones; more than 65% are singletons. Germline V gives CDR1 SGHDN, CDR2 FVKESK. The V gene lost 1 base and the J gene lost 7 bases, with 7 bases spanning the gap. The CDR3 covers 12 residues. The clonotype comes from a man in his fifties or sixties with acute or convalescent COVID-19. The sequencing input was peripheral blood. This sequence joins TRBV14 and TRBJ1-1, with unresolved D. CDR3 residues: CASSQGRHEAFF. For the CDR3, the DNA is TGTGCCAGCAGCCAAGGACGACATGAAGCTTTCTTT. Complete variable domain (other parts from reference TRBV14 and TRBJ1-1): EAGVTQFPSHSVIEKGQTVTLRCDPISGHDNLYWYRRVMGKEIKFLLHFVKESKQDESGMPNNRFLAERTGGTYSTLKVQPAELEDSGVYFCASSQGRHEAFFGQGTRLTVV.